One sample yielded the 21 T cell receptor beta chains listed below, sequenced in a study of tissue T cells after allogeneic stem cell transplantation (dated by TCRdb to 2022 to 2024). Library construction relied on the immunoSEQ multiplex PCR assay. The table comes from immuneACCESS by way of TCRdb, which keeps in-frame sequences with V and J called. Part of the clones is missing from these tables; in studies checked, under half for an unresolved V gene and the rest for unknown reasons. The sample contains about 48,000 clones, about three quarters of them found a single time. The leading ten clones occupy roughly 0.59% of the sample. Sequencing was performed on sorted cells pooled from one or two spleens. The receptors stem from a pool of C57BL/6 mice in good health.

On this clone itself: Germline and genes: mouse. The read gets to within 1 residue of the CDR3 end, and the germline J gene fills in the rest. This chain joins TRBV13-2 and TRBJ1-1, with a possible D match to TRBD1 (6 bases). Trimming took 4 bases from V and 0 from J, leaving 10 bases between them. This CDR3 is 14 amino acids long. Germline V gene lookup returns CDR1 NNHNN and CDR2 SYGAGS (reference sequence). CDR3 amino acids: CASGPGTTNTEVFF. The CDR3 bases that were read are TGTGCCAGCGGTCCCGGGACAACAAACACAGAAGTCTTC.

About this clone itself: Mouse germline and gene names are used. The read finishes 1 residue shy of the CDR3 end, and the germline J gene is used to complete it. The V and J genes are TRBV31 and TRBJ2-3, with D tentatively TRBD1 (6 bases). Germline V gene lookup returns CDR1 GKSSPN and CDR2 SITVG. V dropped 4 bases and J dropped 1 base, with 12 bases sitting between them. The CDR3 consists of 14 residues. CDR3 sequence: CAWNTGNGAETLYF. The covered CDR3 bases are TGTGCCTGGAATACAGGGAACGGTGCAGAAACGCTGTAT.

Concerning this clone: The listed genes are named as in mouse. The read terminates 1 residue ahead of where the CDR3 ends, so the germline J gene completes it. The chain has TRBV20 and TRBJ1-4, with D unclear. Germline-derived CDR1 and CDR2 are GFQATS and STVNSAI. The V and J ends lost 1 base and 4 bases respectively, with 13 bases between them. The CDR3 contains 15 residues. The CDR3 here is CGARGPGGGNERLFF. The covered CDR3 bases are TGTGGTGCTAGGGGTCCGGGTGGAGGCAACGAAAGATTATTT.

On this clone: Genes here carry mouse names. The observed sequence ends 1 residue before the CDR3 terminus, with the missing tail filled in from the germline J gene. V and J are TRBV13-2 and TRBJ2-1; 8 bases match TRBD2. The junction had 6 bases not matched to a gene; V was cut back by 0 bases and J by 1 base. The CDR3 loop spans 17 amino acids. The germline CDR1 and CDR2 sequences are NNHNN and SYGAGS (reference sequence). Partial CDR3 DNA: TGTGCCAGCGGTGATGCAGGCTGGGGGGCGAACTATGCTGAGCAGTTC. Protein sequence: CASGDAGWGANYAEQF. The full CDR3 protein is CASGDAGWGANYAEQFF.

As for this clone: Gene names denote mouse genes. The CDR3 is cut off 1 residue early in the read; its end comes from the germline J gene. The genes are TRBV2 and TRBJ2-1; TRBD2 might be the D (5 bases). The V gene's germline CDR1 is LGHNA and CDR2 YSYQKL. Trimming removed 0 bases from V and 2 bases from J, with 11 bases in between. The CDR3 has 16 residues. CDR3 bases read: TGTGCCAGCAGCCAAGATCTAGCTGGGTACTATGCTGAGCAGTTC. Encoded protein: CASSQDLAGYYAEQF. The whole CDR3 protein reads CASSQDLAGYYAEQFF.

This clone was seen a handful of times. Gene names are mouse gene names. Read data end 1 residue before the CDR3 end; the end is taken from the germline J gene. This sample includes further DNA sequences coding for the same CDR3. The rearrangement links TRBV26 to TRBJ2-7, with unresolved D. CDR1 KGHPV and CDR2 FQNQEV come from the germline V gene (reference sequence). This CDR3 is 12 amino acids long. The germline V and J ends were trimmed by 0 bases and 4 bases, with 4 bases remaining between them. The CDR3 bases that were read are TGTGCCAGCAGTCTGTCCAGTTATGAACAGTAC. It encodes CASSLSSYEQY. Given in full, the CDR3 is CASSLSSYEQYF.

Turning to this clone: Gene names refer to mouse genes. CDR3 DNA (partial): TGTGCCAGCAGTGAAGGGGACAGGGATAATTCGCCCCTCTAC. Translating it yields CASSEGDRDNSPLY. The entire CDR3 reads CASSEGDRDNSPLYF. This sequence joins TRBV13-3 and TRBJ1-6; 9 bases line up with TRBD1. The CDR3 end lies 1 residue beyond the end of the read and is filled in from the germline J gene. TRBJ1-6 is assigned to the ORF class and has an uncertain function. The CDR3 is made up of 15 amino acids. The ends lost 2 bases at V and 5 bases at J; junction bases unmatched: 2. Germline CDR1 is NNHDY and CDR2 is SYVADS.

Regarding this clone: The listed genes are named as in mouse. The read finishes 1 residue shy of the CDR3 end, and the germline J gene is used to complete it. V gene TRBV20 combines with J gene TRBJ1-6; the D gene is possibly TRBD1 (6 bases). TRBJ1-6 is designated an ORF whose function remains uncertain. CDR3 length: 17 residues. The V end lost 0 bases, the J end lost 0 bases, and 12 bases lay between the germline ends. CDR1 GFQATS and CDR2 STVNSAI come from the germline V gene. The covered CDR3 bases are TGTGGTGCTAGGGATCGGGACACCTATTCCTATAATTCGCCCCTCTAC. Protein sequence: CGARDRDTYSYNSPLY. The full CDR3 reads CGARDRDTYSYNSPLYF.

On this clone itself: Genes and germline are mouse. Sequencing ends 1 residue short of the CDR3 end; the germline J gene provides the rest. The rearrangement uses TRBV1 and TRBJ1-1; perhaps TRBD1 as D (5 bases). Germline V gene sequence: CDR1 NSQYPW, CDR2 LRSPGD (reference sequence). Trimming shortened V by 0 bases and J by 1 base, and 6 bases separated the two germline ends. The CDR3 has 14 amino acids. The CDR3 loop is CTCSADGGNTEVFF. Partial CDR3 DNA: TGCACCTGCAGTGCAGACGGGGGAAACACAGAAGTCTTC.

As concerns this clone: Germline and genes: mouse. The sequenced part of the CDR3 DNA is TGTGCTAGCAGTTTGGGGAACTATGCTGAGCAGTTC. This translates into CASSLGNYAEQF. The full-length CDR3 reads as CASSLGNYAEQFF. The chain uses TRBV29 and TRBJ2-1; D uncertain. The DNA ends 1 residue before the CDR3 does, and the rest of the CDR3 is filled in from the germline J gene. In germline, CDR1 is MSHET, CDR2 SYDVDS. V was clipped by 3 bases and J by 1 base, with 4 bases between them. This CDR3 comprises 13 residues.

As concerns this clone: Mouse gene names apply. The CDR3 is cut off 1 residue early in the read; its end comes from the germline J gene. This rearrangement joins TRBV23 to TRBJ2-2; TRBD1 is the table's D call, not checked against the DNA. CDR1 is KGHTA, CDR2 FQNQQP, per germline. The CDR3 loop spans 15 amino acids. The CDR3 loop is CSSSPDRGYTGQLYF. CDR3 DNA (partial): TGCTCCAGCAGCCCGGACAGGGGTTACACCGGGCAGCTCTAC.

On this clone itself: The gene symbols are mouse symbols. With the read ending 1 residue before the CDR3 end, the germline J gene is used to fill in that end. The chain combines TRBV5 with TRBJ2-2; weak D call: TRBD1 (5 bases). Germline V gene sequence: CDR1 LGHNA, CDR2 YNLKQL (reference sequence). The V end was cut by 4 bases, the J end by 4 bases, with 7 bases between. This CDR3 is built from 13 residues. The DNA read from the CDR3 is TGTGCCAGCAGCCGCCAGGGCACCGGGCAGCTCTAC. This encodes CASSRQGTGQLY. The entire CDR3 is CASSRQGTGQLYF.

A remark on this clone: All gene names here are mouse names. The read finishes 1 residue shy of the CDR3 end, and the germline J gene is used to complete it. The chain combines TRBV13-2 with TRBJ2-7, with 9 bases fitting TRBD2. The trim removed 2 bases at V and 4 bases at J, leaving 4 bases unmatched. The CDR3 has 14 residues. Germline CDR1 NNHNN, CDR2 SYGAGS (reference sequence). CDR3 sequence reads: CASGETGGSYEQYF. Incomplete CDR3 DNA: TGTGCCAGCGGTGAGACTGGGGGATCTTATGAACAGTAC.

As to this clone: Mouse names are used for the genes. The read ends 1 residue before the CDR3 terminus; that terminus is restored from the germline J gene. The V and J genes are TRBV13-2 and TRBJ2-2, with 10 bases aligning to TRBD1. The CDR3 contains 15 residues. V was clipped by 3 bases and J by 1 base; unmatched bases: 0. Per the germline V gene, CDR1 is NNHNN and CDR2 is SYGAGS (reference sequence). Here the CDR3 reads CASGGDRGNTGQLYF. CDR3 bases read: TGTGCCAGCGGTGGGGACAGGGGAAACACCGGGCAGCTCTAC.

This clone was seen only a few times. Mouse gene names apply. This CDR3 reads CASGDAQTSSYEQYF. The sequenced CDR3 bases are TGTGCCAGCGGTGATGCACAAACCAGCTCCTATGAACAGTAC. The V and J genes are TRBV13-2 and TRBJ2-7; D gene uncertain. Read coverage stops 1 residue before the CDR3 terminus; the germline J gene supplies the remainder. This CDR3 spans 15 amino acids. CDR1 NNHNN and CDR2 SYGAGS come from the germline V gene (reference sequence). The V and J ends lost 0 bases and 0 bases respectively, with 10 bases between them.

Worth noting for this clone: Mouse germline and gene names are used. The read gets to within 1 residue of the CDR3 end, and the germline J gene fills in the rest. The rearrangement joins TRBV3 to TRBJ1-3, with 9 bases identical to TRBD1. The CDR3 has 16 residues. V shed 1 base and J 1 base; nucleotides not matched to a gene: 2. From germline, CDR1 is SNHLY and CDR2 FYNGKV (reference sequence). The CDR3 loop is CASSLEGQGSGNTLYF. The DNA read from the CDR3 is TGTGCCAGCAGCTTAGAAGGACAGGGGTCTGGAAATACGCTCTAT.

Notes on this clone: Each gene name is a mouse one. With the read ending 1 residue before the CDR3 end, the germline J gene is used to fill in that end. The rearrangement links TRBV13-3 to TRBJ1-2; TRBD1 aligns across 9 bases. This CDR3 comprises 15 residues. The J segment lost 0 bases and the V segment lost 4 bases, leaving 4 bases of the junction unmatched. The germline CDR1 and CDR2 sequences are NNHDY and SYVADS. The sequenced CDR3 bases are TGTGCCAGCAGTCCGGGACAGGGAACAAACTCCGACTACACC. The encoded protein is CASSPGQGTNSDYT. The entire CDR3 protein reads CASSPGQGTNSDYTF.

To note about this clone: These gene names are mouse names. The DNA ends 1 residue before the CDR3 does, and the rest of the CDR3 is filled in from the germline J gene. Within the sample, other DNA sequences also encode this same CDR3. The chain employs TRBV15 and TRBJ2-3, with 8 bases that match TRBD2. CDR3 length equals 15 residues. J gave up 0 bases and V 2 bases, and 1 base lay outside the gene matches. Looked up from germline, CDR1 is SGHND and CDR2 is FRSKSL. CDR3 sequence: CASSLLGGSAETLYF. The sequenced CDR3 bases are TGTGCCAGCAGTTTACTGGGGGGTAGTGCAGAAACGCTGTAT.

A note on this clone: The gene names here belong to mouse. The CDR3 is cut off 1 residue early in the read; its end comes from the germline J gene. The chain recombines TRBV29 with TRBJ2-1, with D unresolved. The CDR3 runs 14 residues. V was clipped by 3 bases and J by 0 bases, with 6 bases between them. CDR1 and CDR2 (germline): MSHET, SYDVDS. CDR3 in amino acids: CASSFTVNYAEQFF. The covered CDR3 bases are TGTGCTAGCAGTTTCACAGTTAACTATGCTGAGCAGTTC. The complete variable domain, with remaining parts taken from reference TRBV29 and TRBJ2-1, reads DMKVTQMPRYLIKRMGENVLLECGQDMSHETMYWYRQDPGLGLQLIYISYDVDSNSEGDIPKGYRVSRKKREHFSLILDSAKTNQTSVYFCASSFTVNYAEQFFGPGTRLTVL.

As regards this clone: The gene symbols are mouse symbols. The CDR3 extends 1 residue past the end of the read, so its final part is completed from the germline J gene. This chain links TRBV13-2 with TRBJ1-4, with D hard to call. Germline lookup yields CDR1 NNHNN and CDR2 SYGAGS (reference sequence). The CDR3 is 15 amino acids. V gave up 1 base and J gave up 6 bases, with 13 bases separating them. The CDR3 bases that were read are TGTGCCAGCGGTGATCCTTGGGGAAGACACGAAAGATTATTT. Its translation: CASGDPWGRHERLF. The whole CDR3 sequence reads CASGDPWGRHERLFF.

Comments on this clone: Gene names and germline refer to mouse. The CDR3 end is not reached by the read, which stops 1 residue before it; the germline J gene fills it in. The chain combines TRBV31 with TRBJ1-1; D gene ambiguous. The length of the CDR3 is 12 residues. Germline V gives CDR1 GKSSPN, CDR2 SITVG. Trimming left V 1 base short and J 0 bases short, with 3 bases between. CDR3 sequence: CAWSQSNTEVFF. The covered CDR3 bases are TGTGCCTGGAGTCAATCAAACACAGAAGTCTTC.